These 13 T cell receptor beta chains were all obtained from the same sample, sequenced in a study of blood T cell repertoires in COVID-19. This table comes from immunoSEQ multiplex PCR, and its TCRdb copy is limited to in-frame clones, with some not included. This sample has some 200,000 clones, with roughly 84% found just once. The material sequenced was peripheral blood. The source is a woman in her thirties or forties who had recovered from COVID-19.

V and J are TRBV7-9 and TRBJ1-1; the D is unclear. The CDR3 covers 13 residues. Germline V gene data show CDR1 as SEHNR and CDR2 as FQNEAQ (reference sequence). V was shortened by 5 bases and J by 6 bases, with 13 bases between the two germline ends. CDR3 nucleotide sequence: TGTGCCAGCAGCGTATCAGTAGCCGCTGAAGCTTTCTTT. As protein: CASSVSVAAEAFF. Full variable domain (rest looked up from reference TRBV7-9 and TRBJ1-1): DTGVSQNPRHKITKRGQNVTFRCDPISEHNRLYWYRQTLGQGPEFLTYFQNEAQLEKSRLLSDRFSAERPKGSFSTLEIQRTEQGDSAMYLCASSVSVAAEAFFGQGTRLTVV.

This clone was seen more than once but under ten times. V usage is TRBV4-3 and J usage is TRBJ1-5, with 8 positions matching TRBD1. This CDR3 region has 16 residues. J lost 6 bases, V lost 1 base, and 8 bases had no gene match. Germline CDR1 is LGHNA and CDR2 is YSLEER. The CDR3 sequence: CASSQAWTGYPQPQHF. In DNA form, the CDR3 reads TGCGCCAGCAGCCAAGCATGGACAGGGTATCCTCAGCCCCAGCATTTT.

The V call is TRBV5-1, the J call TRBJ1-6, with 8 bases that match TRBD1. Germline-derived CDR1 and CDR2 are SGHRS and YFSETQ. V was clipped by 5 bases and J by 6 bases; unmatched bases: 7. The CDR3 runs 15 residues. DNA of the CDR3: TGCGCCAGCAGGGTGCAGGGGGCGGGTAATTCACCCCTCCACTTT. It yields the protein CASRVQGAGNSPLHF.

This clone was seen at least ten times. In nucleotides, the CDR3 is TGTGCCAGTAGTCCACCCGGGACAAGAAATGAAAAACTGTTTTTT. This codes for CASSPPGTRNEKLFF. This chain uses TRBV19 with TRBJ1-4, with D perhaps matching TRBD1 (6 bases). The germline V gene has CDR1 LNHDA and CDR2 SQIVND (reference sequence). CDR3 length: 15 amino acids. V was shortened by 5 bases and J by 5 bases, with 15 bases between the two germline ends.

This clone came up a few times. The chain employs TRBV7-6 and TRBJ2-7; TRBD1 matches at 7 bases. V shed 0 bases and J 1 base; nucleotides not matched to a gene: 0. The CDR3 is 14 amino acids. Germline CDR1 is SGHVS and CDR2 is FNYEAQ. This CDR3 reads CASSLADRSYEQYF. The CDR3 DNA reads TGTGCCAGCAGCTTAGCGGACAGGTCCTACGAGCAGTACTTC.

The chain carries TRBV19 and TRBJ1-2; 7 bases map to TRBD1. This CDR3 is 12 amino acids long. Germline CDR1 and CDR2: LNHDA and SQIVND (reference sequence). Unmatched junction bases numbered 1, after V lost 5 bases and J lost 4 bases. CDR3 sequence (DNA): TGTGCCAGTAGTCAGGGGGGCTATGGCTACACCTTC. It codes for CASSQGGYGYTF.

This clone came up a few times. V and J are TRBV30 and TRBJ1-2, with 11 nucleotides matching TRBD1. The CDR3 runs 13 residues. Trimming removed 6 bases from V and 8 bases from J; junction bases left unmatched: 8. Germline lookup yields CDR1 GTSNPN and CDR2 SVGIG (reference sequence). CDR3 sequence: CACQRTGGAGYTF. The CDR3 DNA is TGTGCCTGTCAGAGGACAGGGGGCGCGGGCTACACCTTC.

The rearrangement uses TRBV5-4 and TRBJ1-3; 12 nucleotides match TRBD1. After removal of 1 base from V and 0 bases from J, the junction contained 5 bases not matched to a gene. The germline CDR1 and CDR2 sequences are SGHNT and YYREEE (reference sequence). The CDR3 is 18 residues long. CDR3 DNA sequence: TGTGCCAGCAGCTTGACTGGGACAGGGGGCCCCTCTGGAAACACCATATATTTT. This gives the protein CASSLTGTGGPSGNTIYF.

The rearrangement joins TRBV12-3 or TRBV12-4 to TRBJ1-2; D perhaps matches TRBD1 (5 bases). The CDR3 extends over 12 amino acids. The V end was cut by 6 bases, the J end by 5 bases, with 10 bases between. The CDR3 coding sequence is TGTGCCAGCAGCCTGGACACATATGGCTACACCTTC. The encoded protein is CASSLDTYGYTF.

This clone was seen only a few times. The chain recombines TRBV13 with TRBJ1-2; D is unclear. The V end lost 5 bases, the J end lost 3 bases, and 19 bases lay between the germline ends. The CDR3 has 16 residues. CDR1 is PRHDT and CDR2 is FYEKMQ in the germline V gene (reference sequence). The CDR3 region has the DNA TGTGCCAGCAGCCATCGTCTTCCCGAGAGCCACTATGGCTACACCTTC. Translated: CASSHRLPESHYGYTF.

J is TRBJ1-3 and V is TRBV6-6; 8 bases agree with TRBD1. The CDR3 extends over 16 amino acids. The V and J ends lost 2 bases and 2 bases, in that order; junction bases with no gene match: 5. Per germline, CDR1 MNHNY and CDR2 SVGAGI (reference sequence). The CDR3 DNA reads as TGTGCCAGCAGTTACACCTCAGGGGGCGCTGGAAACACCATATATTTT. Its protein is CASSYTSGGAGNTIYF.

This clone was counted at least ten times. The chain is built from TRBV6-2 or TRBV6-3 and TRBJ1-2; the D gene is possibly TRBD1 (5 bases). The CDR3 extends over 15 amino acids. In germline, CDR1 is MNHEY, CDR2 SVGEGT. Between the trimmed V and J ends, which lost 6 bases and 5 bases, there was a span of 19 bases. The CDR3, as DNA: TGTGCCAGCAGCGATGGGGCCTCCTCGGCATATGGCTACACCTTC. This encodes CASSDGASSAYGYTF.

This clone was observed a single time. A single base separates this from a much larger clone, so it may be a read error. Other DNA sequences in the same sample also yield this CDR3. The CDR3 DNA is TGTGCCAGCAGCCAGACCTACAATGAGCAGTTCTTC. Translated, it gives CASSQTYNEQFF. J is TRBJ2-1 and V is TRBV12-3 or TRBV12-4; D not resolved. V was shortened by 6 bases and J by 2 bases, with 5 bases between the two germline ends. This CDR3 has 12 amino acids.